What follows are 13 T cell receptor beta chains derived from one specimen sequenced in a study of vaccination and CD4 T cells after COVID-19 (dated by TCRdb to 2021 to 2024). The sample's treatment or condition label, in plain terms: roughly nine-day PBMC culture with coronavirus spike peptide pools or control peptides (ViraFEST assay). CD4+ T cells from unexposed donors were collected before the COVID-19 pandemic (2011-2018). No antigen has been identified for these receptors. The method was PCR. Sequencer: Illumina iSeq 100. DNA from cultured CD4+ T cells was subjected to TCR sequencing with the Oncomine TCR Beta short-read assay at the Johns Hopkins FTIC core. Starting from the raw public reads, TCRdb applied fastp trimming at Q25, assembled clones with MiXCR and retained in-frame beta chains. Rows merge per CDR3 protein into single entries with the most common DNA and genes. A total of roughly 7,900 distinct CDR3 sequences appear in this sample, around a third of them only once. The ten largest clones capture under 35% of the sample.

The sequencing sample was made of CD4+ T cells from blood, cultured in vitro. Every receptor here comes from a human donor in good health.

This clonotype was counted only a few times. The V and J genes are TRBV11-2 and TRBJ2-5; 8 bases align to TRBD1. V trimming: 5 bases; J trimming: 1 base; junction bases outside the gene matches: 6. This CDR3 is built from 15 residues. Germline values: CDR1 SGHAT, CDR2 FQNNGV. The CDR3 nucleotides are TGTGCCAGCAGCCTTAGTACAGGGGGCCAAGAGACCCAGTACTTC. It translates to CASSLSTGGQETQYF. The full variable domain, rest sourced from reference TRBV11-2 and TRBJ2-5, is EAGVAQSPRYKIIEKRQSVAFWCNPISGHATLYWYQQILGQGPKLLIQFQNNGVVDDSQLPKDRFSAERLKGVDSTLKIQPAKLEDSAVYLCASSLSTGGQETQYFGPGTRLLVL.

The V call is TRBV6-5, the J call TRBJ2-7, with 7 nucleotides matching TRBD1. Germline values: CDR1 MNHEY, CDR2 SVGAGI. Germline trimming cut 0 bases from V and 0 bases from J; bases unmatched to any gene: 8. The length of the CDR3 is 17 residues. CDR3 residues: CASSYSIRDSLSYEQYF. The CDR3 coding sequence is TGTGCCAGCAGTTACTCTATTAGGGACAGCCTCTCCTACGAGCAGTACTTC.

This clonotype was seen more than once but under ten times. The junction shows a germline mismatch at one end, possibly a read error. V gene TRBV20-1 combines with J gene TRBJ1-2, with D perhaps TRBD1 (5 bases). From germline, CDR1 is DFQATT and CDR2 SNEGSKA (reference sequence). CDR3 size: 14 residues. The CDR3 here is CSVPRAGTNYGYTF. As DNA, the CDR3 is TGCAGTGTTCCGAGGGCAGGGACTAATTATGGCTACACCTTC.

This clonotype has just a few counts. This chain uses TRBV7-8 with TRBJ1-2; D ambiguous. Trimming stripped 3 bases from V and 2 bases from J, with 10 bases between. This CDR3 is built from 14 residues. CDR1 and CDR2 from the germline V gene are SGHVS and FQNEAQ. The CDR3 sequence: CASSLGRANYGYTF. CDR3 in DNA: TGTGCCAGCAGCTTGGGTCGCGCGAACTATGGCTACACCTTC.

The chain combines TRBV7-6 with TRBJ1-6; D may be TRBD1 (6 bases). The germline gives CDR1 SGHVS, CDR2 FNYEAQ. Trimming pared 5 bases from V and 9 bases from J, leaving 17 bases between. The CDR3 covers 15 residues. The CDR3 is CASSLRTGKSSPLHF. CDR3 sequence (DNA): TGTGCCAGCAGCCTCCGAACAGGGAAAAGTTCACCCCTCCACTTT.

The CDR3 loop is CSAPGGSPGSNSPLHF. CDR3 coding DNA: TGCAGTGCCCCAGGGGGGAGTCCGGGGTCCAATTCACCCCTCCACTTT. The chain joins TRBV20-1 to TRBJ1-6, with 7 nucleotides matching TRBD1. The CDR3 length is 16 residues. CDR1 and CDR2 (germline): DFQATT, SNEGSKA (reference sequence). With 6 bases clipped from V and 7 bases from J, the junction kept 15 bases outside the gene matches.

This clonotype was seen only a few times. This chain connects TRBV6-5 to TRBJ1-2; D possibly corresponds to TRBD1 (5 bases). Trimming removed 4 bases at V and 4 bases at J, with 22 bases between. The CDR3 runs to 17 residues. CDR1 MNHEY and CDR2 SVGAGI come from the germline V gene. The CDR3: CASSFPLQQASGYGYTF. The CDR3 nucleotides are TGTGCCAGCAGTTTCCCATTACAACAGGCTAGTGGCTATGGCTACACCTTC.

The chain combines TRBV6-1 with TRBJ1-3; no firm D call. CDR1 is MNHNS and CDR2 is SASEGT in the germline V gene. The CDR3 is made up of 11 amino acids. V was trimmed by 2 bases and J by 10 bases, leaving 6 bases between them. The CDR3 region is CASSELVTIYF. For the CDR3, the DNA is TGTGCCAGCAGTGAACTGGTGACCATATATTTT.

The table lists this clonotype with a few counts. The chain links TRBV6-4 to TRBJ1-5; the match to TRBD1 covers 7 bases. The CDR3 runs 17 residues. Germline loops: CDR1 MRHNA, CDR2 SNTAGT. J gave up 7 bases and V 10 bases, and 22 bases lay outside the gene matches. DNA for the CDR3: TGTGCCATCGATTTAGGGTTTCAAGACAGGGTTGGCCAGCCCCAGCATTTT. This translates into CAIDLGFQDRVGQPQHF.

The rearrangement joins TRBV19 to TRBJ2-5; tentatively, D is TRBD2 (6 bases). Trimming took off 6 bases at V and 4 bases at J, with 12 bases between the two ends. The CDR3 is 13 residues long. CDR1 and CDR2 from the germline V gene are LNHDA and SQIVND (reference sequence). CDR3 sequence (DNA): TGTGCCAGTAGCGGAATGGAGGGAGAGACCCAGTACTTC. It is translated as CASSGMEGETQYF.

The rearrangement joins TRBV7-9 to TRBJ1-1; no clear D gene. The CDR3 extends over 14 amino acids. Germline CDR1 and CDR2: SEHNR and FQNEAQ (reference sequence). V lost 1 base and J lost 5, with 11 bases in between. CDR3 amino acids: CASSLGALGTEAFF. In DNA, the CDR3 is TGTGCCAGCAGCTTAGGGGCCTTGGGGACTGAAGCTTTCTTT.

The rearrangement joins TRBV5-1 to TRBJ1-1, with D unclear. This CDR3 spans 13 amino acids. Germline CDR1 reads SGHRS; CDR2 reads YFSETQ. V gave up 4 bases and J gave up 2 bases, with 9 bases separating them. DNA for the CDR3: TGCGCCAGCAGCACCGGGTCCAACACTGAAGCTTTCTTT. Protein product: CASSTGSNTEAFF.

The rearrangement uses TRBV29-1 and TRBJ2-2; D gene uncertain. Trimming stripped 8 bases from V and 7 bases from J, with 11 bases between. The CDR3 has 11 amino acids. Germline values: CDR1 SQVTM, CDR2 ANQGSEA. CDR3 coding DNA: TGCAGCATCTGGGGTGGCGGGGAGCTGTTTTTT. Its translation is CSIWGGGELFF.